The 13 T cell receptor beta chains presented below share a single source sample, sequenced in a study of glioma-infiltrating T cells after dendritic cell vaccination. The repertoire was sequenced with immunoSEQ multiplex PCR; TCRdb's copy has only in-frame clones and lacks some. Of around 67,000 clones listed, approximately 81% were seen once; the top ten hold roughly 7.9%. Sample: blood, taken before dendritic cell vaccination. The receptors here all came from a human donor with glioblastoma.

V gene TRBV6-5 combines with J gene TRBJ1-2; 9 nucleotides align to TRBD1. In germline, CDR1 is MNHEY, CDR2 SVGAGI. This CDR3 has 14 amino acids. The V and J ends lost 6 bases and 7 bases, in that order; junction bases with no gene match: 9. The CDR3 DNA reads as TGTGCCAGCAGACCCGGGACAGGGCCCTTTGGCTACACCTTC. The encoded protein is CASRPGTGPFGYTF.

V gene TRBV6-1 combines with J gene TRBJ1-1; D remains unclear. Germline CDR1 MNHNS, CDR2 SASEGT. There are 12 residues in the CDR3. V was shortened by 2 bases and J by 3 bases, with 4 bases between the two germline ends. CDR3 sequence: CASSESYTEAFF. The DNA for the CDR3 is TGTGCCAGCAGTGAATCTTACACTGAAGCTTTCTTT.

This clone was counted only a few times. CDR3 nucleotides: TGTGCCAGCAGCATCGGGCAGGGGCCTATAGATACGCAGTATTTT. Translated: CASSIGQGPIDTQYF. The chain recombines TRBV7-3 with TRBJ2-3, with D perhaps TRBD1 (6 bases). The CDR3 runs to 15 residues. CDR1 and CDR2 (germline): SGHTA, FQGTGA. The V and J ends lost 5 bases and 5 bases respectively, with 17 bases between them.

The chain recombines TRBV19 with TRBJ2-6; weak D call: TRBD2 (6 bases). With 7 bases removed from V and 0 bases from J, the gap between germline ends came to 19 bases. This CDR3 spans 18 amino acids. Germline loops: CDR1 LNHDA, CDR2 SQIVND (reference sequence). CDR3 protein: CASTPEEGRGSGANVLTF. As DNA, the CDR3 is TGTGCCAGTACTCCGGAGGAGGGCCGAGGCTCTGGGGCCAACGTCCTGACTTTC.

V gene TRBV29-1 combines with J gene TRBJ1-1, with D perhaps matching TRBD1 (5 bases). Per the germline V gene, CDR1 is SQVTM and CDR2 is ANQGSEA. The length of the CDR3 is 12 residues. The V end was cut by 7 bases, the J end by 7 bases, with 16 bases between. The CDR3 DNA sequence: TGCAGCGCACGACAGATTAGGGGTGAAGCTTTCTTT. It specifies CSARQIRGEAFF. Full variable domain (missing parts from reference TRBV29-1 and TRBJ1-1): SAVISQKPSRDICQRGTSLTIQCQVDSQVTMMFWYRQQPGQSLTLIATANQGSEATYESGFVIDKFPISRPNLTFSTLTVSNMSPEDSSIYLCSARQIRGEAFFGQGTRLTVV.

The V call is TRBV11-1, the J call TRBJ1-2, with a possible D match to TRBD1 (6 bases). The V and J ends lost 5 bases and 8 bases respectively, with 18 bases between them. CDR1 is SGHAT and CDR2 is FQDESV in the germline V gene (reference sequence). CDR3 size: 14 residues. CDR3 in amino acids: CASSLRDTVGGYTF. CDR3 sequence (DNA): TGTGCCAGCAGCCTCCGGGACACCGTCGGCGGCTACACCTTC.

This sequence joins TRBV6-5 and TRBJ1-1; D is undetermined. The CDR3 totals 10 residues. Trimming stripped 8 bases from V and 9 bases from J, with 10 bases between. Germline V gene lookup returns CDR1 MNHEY and CDR2 SVGAGI. The CDR3 nucleotides read TGTGCCAGCGGGCTGTCTCAAGCTTTCTTT. Residues: CASGLSQAFF.

The V gene is TRBV5-1, the J gene TRBJ2-5; 9 bases fit TRBD1. V lost 4 bases, J lost 5 bases, and 9 bases stayed unmatched. CDR3 length: 15 residues. Germline V CDR1 and CDR2: SGHRS, YFSETQ. CDR3 sequence: CASSPQDRGLETQYF. The CDR3 DNA sequence: TGCGCCAGCAGCCCACAGGACAGGGGTCTTGAGACCCAGTACTTC.

The V gene is TRBV5-1, the J gene TRBJ2-1, with 11 bases identical to TRBD2. The CDR3 extends over 16 amino acids. The germline gives CDR1 SGHRS, CDR2 YFSETQ. V dropped 6 bases and J dropped 6; count of bases not matched to a gene: 11. Here the CDR3 reads CASTQTLAGGANEQFF. The CDR3, as DNA: TGCGCCAGCACCCAAACGTTAGCGGGGGGGGCCAATGAGCAGTTCTTC.

J is TRBJ1-5 and V is TRBV12-5; 7 nucleotides line up with TRBD1. This CDR3 is built from 17 residues. The germline CDR1 and CDR2 sequences are LGHNT and FRNRAP. The V gene end was trimmed by 4 bases and the J gene end by 1 base; junction bases not matched to a gene: 10. CDR3 sequence reads: CASGYDPTGMSNQPQHF. The CDR3 DNA sequence: TGTGCTAGTGGTTATGACCCGACAGGGATGAGCAATCAGCCCCAGCATTTT.

This clone was detected only a few times. This chain uses TRBV6-1 with TRBJ2-7; a possible D gene is TRBD2 (7 bases). The V end was cut by 5 bases, the J end by 0 bases, with 17 bases between. This CDR3 has 16 amino acids. CDR1 is MNHNS, CDR2 SASEGT, per germline. The CDR3 region is CASSKGAGDYSYEQYF. CDR3 DNA: TGTGCCAGCAGTAAAGGGGCAGGGGACTACTCCTACGAGCAGTACTTC.

This clone occurred once. The rearrangement uses TRBV7-3 and TRBJ2-5; maybe TRBD2 (6 bases). The CDR3 contains 13 residues. Trimming shortened V by 3 bases and J by 2 bases, and 7 bases separated the two germline ends. Germline V gene data show CDR1 as SGHTA and CDR2 as FQGTGA. This CDR3 reads CASSFGLQETQYF. In nucleotides, the CDR3 is TGTGCCAGCAGCTTTGGACTACAAGAGACCCAGTACTTC.

The chain has TRBV4-1 and TRBJ2-1, with 9 bases identical to TRBD1. V shed 4 bases, J shed 7 bases, and the junction held 8 bases outside the gene matches. There are 15 residues in the CDR3. The germline gives CDR1 MGHRA, CDR2 YSYEKL. The CDR3 loop reads CASSRGTGSGNEQFF. The CDR3 coding sequence is TGCGCCAGCAGCCGAGGGACAGGGAGTGGGAATGAGCAGTTCTTC.